Following are 19 T cell receptor beta chains from one sample sequenced in a study of blood T cells in healthy people across ages. A second PCR, run for about 7 to 12 cycles, used a sample-barcoded 5' primer plus a J-beta primer mix. TCRdb analysed the 5' RACE reads with MiXCR anew, one entry per CDR3 protein. The sample has about 1.1 million distinct CDR3 sequences; approximately 38% are singletons. The material sequenced was blood. Receptors were obtained from a man aged 18 to 30 in good health.

This chain connects TRBV27 to TRBJ2-1, with 9 bases fitting TRBD1. The CDR3 is 15 amino acids. The J segment lost 7 bases and the V segment lost 0 bases, leaving 4 bases of the junction unmatched. Per the germline V gene, CDR1 is MNHEY and CDR2 is SMNVEV (reference sequence). CDR3 DNA: TGTGCCAGCAGTTTATCAGGGACAGGGCGAAATGAGCAGTTCTTC. It codes for CASSLSGTGRNEQFF.

This clonotype appeared a few times. The gene calls are TRBV2 and TRBJ2-3, with D uncertain. V was cut by 4 bases and J by 5 bases, with 10 bases left in between. This CDR3 is 13 amino acids long. Germline CDR1 SNHLY, CDR2 FYNNEI. The CDR3 region has the DNA TGTGCCAGCAGTGGTAGGGCTCTAGATACGCAGTATTTT. Residues: CASSGRALDTQYF.

The chain couples TRBV6-6 to TRBJ1-1, with a weak D call TRBD1 (6 bases). CDR3 length: 16 amino acids. V was trimmed by 2 bases and J by 1 base, leaving 14 bases between them. Germline CDR1 and CDR2: MNHNY and SVGAGI (reference sequence). The CDR3 region has the DNA TGTGCCAGCAGTTACGACTACAGGGATTGGAACACTGAAGCTTTCTTT. Protein product: CASSYDYRDWNTEAFF.

This clonotype has a handful of counts. This sequence joins TRBV6-5 and TRBJ1-6; the D gene is possibly TRBD1 (5 bases). Germline CDR1 and CDR2: MNHEY and SVGAGI. The CDR3 has 14 residues. Deletions cut 7 bases from V and 6 bases from J, with 13 bases between. CDR3 sequence reads: CASTRTRTNSPLHF. The DNA for the CDR3 is TGTGCCAGCACTAGGACAAGAACTAATTCACCCCTCCACTTT.

The chain has TRBV20-1 and TRBJ1-2; D possibly corresponds to TRBD1 (5 bases). This CDR3 region has 14 residues. The germline V gene has CDR1 DFQATT and CDR2 SNEGSKA (reference sequence). Trimming removed 7 bases at V and 8 bases at J, with 23 bases between. CDR3 sequence (DNA): TGCAGTGTTAGTGAGGGCAGGGTCGAGGGCGGCTACACCTTC. Amino acids: CSVSEGRVEGGYTF.

CDR3 sequence (DNA): TGCAGCGGCCGTTGGGGGGAGGTTGAAGCTTTCTTT. It is translated as CSGRWGEVEAFF. The rearrangement joins TRBV29-1 to TRBJ1-1, with D tentatively TRBD1 (5 bases). Between the trimmed V and J ends, which lost 7 bases and 7 bases, there was a span of 16 bases. The CDR3 extends over 12 amino acids. Germline values: CDR1 SQVTM, CDR2 ANQGSEA.

The chain carries TRBV21-1 and TRBJ2-7; the D call in the table, TRBD1, was not verified against the DNA. TRBV21-1 is assigned pseudogene status. The CDR3 loop spans 14 amino acids. As DNA, the CDR3 is TGTGCCAGCAGCACCGGGACATCATCCTACGAGCAGTACTTC. This codes for CASSTGTSSYEQYF.

The chain is built from TRBV20-1 and TRBJ2-4; TRBD2 might be the D (6 bases). The J call may be incorrect, as the DNA end agrees better with TRBJ2-7. The CDR3 consists of 14 residues. Looked up from germline, CDR1 is DFQATT and CDR2 is SNEGSKA (reference sequence). The CDR3 bases are TGCAGTGCTAGTGCGGGACTTTCCCCCTACGAGCAGTACTTC. It encodes CSASAGLSPYEQYF.

V is TRBV20-1 and J is TRBJ1-5; D is undetermined. The CDR3 length is 15 residues. V was cut by 0 bases and J by 0 bases, with 9 bases left in between. Germline V gene lookup returns CDR1 DFQATT and CDR2 SNEGSKA (reference sequence). CDR3 sequence: CSARDRLDSNQPQHF. The DNA for the CDR3 is TGCAGTGCTAGAGATAGGTTAGATAGCAATCAGCCCCAGCATTTT.

The V and J genes are TRBV7-2 and TRBJ1-4, with TRBD1 identical over 7 bases. With V trimmed by 2 bases and J by 5 bases, 14 bases remained unmatched. This CDR3 region has 18 residues. Germline-derived CDR1 and CDR2 are SGHTA and FQGNSA. The CDR3 sequence: CASSLIQTVAGGNEKLFF. The CDR3, as DNA: TGTGCCAGCAGCTTAATCCAGACAGTAGCAGGGGGAAATGAAAAACTGTTTTTT.

The chain is built from TRBV20-1 and TRBJ2-1; D remains unclear. CDR3 length equals 13 residues. In germline, CDR1 is DFQATT, CDR2 SNEGSKA (reference sequence). The V end lost 0 bases, the J end lost 10 bases, and 13 bases lay between the germline ends. This CDR3 is CSARDTTNYEQFF. The CDR3 DNA is TGCAGTGCTAGAGATACGACGAACTACGAGCAGTTCTTC.

This clonotype was observed a few times. The chain has TRBV12-3 or TRBV12-4 and TRBJ1-2, with TRBD1 matching 10 bases. This CDR3 comprises 12 residues. Trimming took 6 bases from V and 7 from J; bases not matched to a gene: 2. For the CDR3, the DNA is TGTGCCAGCAGAGGGACAGGGGTTGGCTACACCTTC. It is translated as CASRGTGVGYTF.

V and J are TRBV5-1 and TRBJ1-1; D gene unclear. Germline values: CDR1 SGHRS, CDR2 YFSETQ. This CDR3 is 16 amino acids long. Trimming removed 4 bases from V and 1 base from J, with 17 bases in between. The CDR3 sequence: CASSPGGRQQNTEAFF. CDR3 bases: TGCGCCAGCAGCCCCGGAGGGCGACAACAGAACACTGAAGCTTTCTTT.

A few counts support this clonotype. Mismatch with germline at one junction end may stem from a read error. The chain uses TRBV7-7 and TRBJ2-1; D perhaps matches TRBD1 (5 bases). Gene TRBJ2-7 matches the end of the DNA better, so the J call may be wrong. From germline, CDR1 is SSHAT and CDR2 FNYEAQ (reference sequence). The length of the CDR3 is 14 residues. The CDR3 bases are TGTGCTAGCAGCTTTGGACACCCATACAATGAGCAGTACTTC. Translation: CASSFGHPYNEQYF.

The rearrangement links TRBV14 to TRBJ1-5; D call uncertain. The CDR3 runs 13 residues. The V gene's germline CDR1 is SGHDN and CDR2 FVKESK. V was clipped by 3 bases and J by 4 bases, with 7 bases between them. CDR3 coding DNA: TGTGCCAGCAGCCAGCTTTCGAATCAGCCCCAGCATTTT. It yields the protein CASSQLSNQPQHF.

Only a few counts were recorded for this clonotype. The chain joins TRBV11-3 to TRBJ2-5, with 13 bases that match TRBD2. With V trimmed by 4 bases and J by 5 bases, 7 bases remained unmatched. This CDR3 is 16 amino acids long. The germline gives CDR1 SGHNT, CDR2 YENEEA. The CDR3 bases are TGTGCCAGCAGCTCTCCGACTAGCGGGGGGTTCGAGACCCAGTACTTC. This codes for CASSSPTSGGFETQYF.

This clonotype was observed a single time. Compared with germline, one end of the junction differs, possibly owing to a read error. The genes are TRBV11-3 and TRBJ2-3, with no clear D. Looked up from germline, CDR1 is SGHNT and CDR2 is YENEEA. The CDR3 has 13 amino acids. The CDR3 sequence is CASILDGADTQYF. The CDR3 coding sequence is TGTGCCAGCATCTTAGATGGGGCAGATACGCAGTATTTT.

The chain is built from TRBV5-1 and TRBJ2-1; either TRBD1 or TRBD2 may supply D (6 bases each). The CDR3 is 13 residues long. Germline V gene data show CDR1 as SGHRS and CDR2 as YFSETQ. The V end lost 4 bases, the J end lost 9 bases, and 14 bases lay between the germline ends. CDR3 protein: CASSPGGGAEQFF. The CDR3 bases are TGCGCCAGCAGCCCCGGAGGGGGAGCTGAGCAGTTCTTC.

The CDR3 coding sequence is TGTGCCAGCAGTTTCTCCGGTGGCGTAGGCACTGAAGCTTTCTTT. This sequence encodes CASSFSGGVGTEAFF. The chain links TRBV28 to TRBJ1-1, with unresolved D. The CDR3 totals 15 residues. CDR1 MDHEN and CDR2 SYDVKM come from the germline V gene. Trimming pared 3 bases from V and 4 bases from J, leaving 15 bases between.